A single sample is the source of the 4 T cell receptor beta chains below, sequenced in a study of T cells in Graves' hyperthyroidism and ophthalmopathy. TCR beta CDR3 sequences were amplified from RNA transcripts. Researchers ran a first-round RT-PCR on the TCR CDR3 using the HTBI primer set. One entry per CDR3 protein, called by TCRdb with MiXCR from the multiplex PCR reads. Seen here are 350,000 to 400,000 distinct CDR3 sequences, less than 20% observed once, and the top ten hold over 35%. Sequencing was carried out using blood. The source is a man between 18 and 35 years old with Graves' ophthalmopathy.

This clonotype showed up many times. The chain has TRBV18 and TRBJ1-1, with TRBD1 as a possible D gene (6 bases). V was pared by 5 bases and J by 1 base, with 11 bases between. CDR1 is KGHSH and CDR2 is LQKENI in the germline V gene. This CDR3 has 14 amino acids. CDR3 sequence reads: CASSAGAANTEAFF. CDR3 DNA sequence: TGTGCCAGCTCAGCAGGGGCGGCGAACACTGAAGCTTTCTTT.

This clonotype was seen repeatedly, ten times or more. This sequence joins TRBV7-2 and TRBJ1-5, with TRBD1 matching over 8 bases. The CDR3 loop spans 18 amino acids. Germline-derived CDR1 and CDR2 are SGHTA and FQGNSA. With V trimmed by 0 bases and J by 0 bases, 7 bases remained unmatched. The CDR3 loop is CASSLAHGQGFSNQPQHF. The CDR3 DNA reads as TGTGCCAGCAGCTTAGCCCACGGACAGGGATTTAGCAATCAGCCCCAGCATTTT.

This clonotype has a count of ten or more. V is TRBV5-6 and J is TRBJ2-7, with TRBD1 matching 7 bases. CDR3 size: 14 residues. J was trimmed by 4 bases and V by 4 bases; bases with no gene match: 8. Germline V CDR1 and CDR2: SGHDT, YYEEEE. CDR3 in DNA: TGTGCCAGCAGCCCCCGACAGGGCCCTTACGAGCAGTACTTC. Protein sequence: CASSPRQGPYEQYF.

Many counts were recorded for this clonotype. The chain carries TRBV11-2 and TRBJ2-6, with D unclear. The V and J ends lost 1 base and 2 bases respectively, with 3 bases between them. Looked up from germline, CDR1 is SGHAT and CDR2 is FQNNGV. This CDR3 is 14 amino acids long. The CDR3 reads CASSLATGANVLTF. CDR3 DNA sequence: TGTGCCAGCAGCTTAGCTACTGGGGCCAACGTCCTGACTTTC.